This T cell receptor (beta chain) was sequenced during a study of blood T cell repertoires in COVID-19. Libraries were prepared by immunoSEQ multiplex PCR; TCRdb keeps only in-frame clonotypes and omits some of them. The table shows roughly 260,000 clones, with around four fifths occurring only once. The receptor was isolated from a woman aged 40 to 50 who had been exposed to COVID-19. Input material: PBMCs or T cells enriched from blood (not recorded which).

CDR3: CASSSSATNEKLFF. As DNA, the CDR3 is TGTGCCAGCAGCTCGAGTGCAACTAATGAAAAACTGTTTTTT. The chain is built from TRBV5-4 and TRBJ1-4, with D unresolved. Germline assignment: CDR1 SGHNT and CDR2 YYREEE (reference sequence). Trimming left V 3 bases short and J 0 bases short, with 6 bases between. The length of the CDR3 is 14 residues.